This T cell receptor (beta chain) originates from a study of graft-versus-host responses after intestinal transplantation. On the study more broadly: The whole recipient group had anti-thymocyte globulin induction followed by tacrolimus and steroids for around three years. Study-level points and caveats: Graft-donor T cell macrochimerism in patients accompanied high graft-versus-host to host-versus-graft clonal ratios in allografts. The highest levels of circulating GvH clones went along with early declines in HvG clones after transplant.

Sequencing used immunoSEQ multiplex PCR; TCRdb keeps in-frame clones, though not all of them. The data contain 85,000 to 110,000 clones, approximately 93% of them singletons. Concerning this clone itself: Its specificity is not known.

With 1 base removed from V and 3 bases from J, the gap between germline ends came to 13 bases. Germline V lookup: CDR1 SGHNT, CDR2 YENEEA. This CDR3 has 15 amino acids. V usage is TRBV11-3 and J usage is TRBJ2-7; D is unresolved. The receptor comes from a human donor who received an intestinal transplant. The material was unstimulated CD8+ T cells sorted from spleen or lymph node cells, obtained before intestinal transplant. CDR3 coding DNA: TGTGCCAGCAGCTTAGTATCGACATATCACTACGAGCAGTACTTC. It is translated as CASSLVSTYHYEQYF.